These 13 T cell receptor beta chains were all obtained from the same sample, sequenced in a study of cytotoxic CD8 clonotypes in ibrutinib-treated CLL. Assay: immunoSEQ multiplex PCR; the TCRdb copy retains only in-frame clones and omits some. The repertoire has roughly 130,000 clones, around 90% of them found once; the top ten carry roughly 10%. The sequences come from PBMCs, collected after 12 months of ibrutinib treatment. These receptors all stem from a human donor with chronic lymphocytic leukemia.

This sequence joins TRBV7-2 and TRBJ2-7; D is possibly TRBD1 or TRBD2 (5 bases each). V was clipped by 4 bases and J by 3 bases, with 16 bases between them. The V gene's germline CDR1 is SGHTA and CDR2 FQGNSA. This CDR3 is built from 15 residues. The CDR3 bases are TGTGCCAGCAGCTCCGTATCCGGGACCATCTACGAGCAGTACTTC. Translated: CASSSVSGTIYEQYF.

The chain employs TRBV5-1 and TRBJ2-1; TRBD1 matches at 9 bases. This CDR3 spans 13 amino acids. The germline CDR1 and CDR2 sequences are SGHRS and YFSETQ. V shed 8 bases and J 8 bases; nucleotides not matched to a gene: 8. CDR3 coding DNA: TGCGCCAGTTCTCCACAGGGGGCCTATGAGCAGTTCTTC. This sequence encodes CASSPQGAYEQFF.

The V gene is TRBV27, the J gene TRBJ2-1; possibly TRBD2 for D (6 bases). Germline-derived CDR1 and CDR2 are MNHEY and SMNVEV (reference sequence). V lost 5 bases, J lost 3 bases, and 8 bases lay in between. This CDR3 has 13 amino acids. This CDR3 is CASSPGLYNEQFF. CDR3 DNA: TGTGCCAGCAGTCCGGGACTCTACAATGAGCAGTTCTTC.

The chain links TRBV28 to TRBJ1-1, with 7 nucleotides matching TRBD1. Germline CDR1 reads MDHEN; CDR2 reads SYDVKM. This CDR3 comprises 12 residues. Unmatched junction bases numbered 6, after V lost 6 bases and J lost 8 bases. The CDR3 bases are TGTGCCAGCAGGCCTACAGGGGTGGAAGCTTTCTTT. The encoded protein is CASRPTGVEAFF.

V is TRBV5-1 and J is TRBJ2-1, with TRBD2 identical over 10 bases. V shed 3 bases, J shed 8 bases, and the junction held 8 bases outside the gene matches. Per the germline V gene, CDR1 is SGHRS and CDR2 is YFSETQ. The CDR3 totals 15 residues. The CDR3 sequence is CASSYSSGRGDEQFF. The CDR3, as DNA: TGCGCCAGCAGCTATTCTAGCGGGAGAGGTGATGAGCAGTTCTTC.

The V call is TRBV7-2, the J call TRBJ2-1; 12 nucleotides match TRBD1. CDR1 is SGHTA, CDR2 FQGNSA, per germline. The CDR3 spans 16 residues. Trimming cost V 4 bases and J 2 bases; bases outside gene matches: 3. The CDR3 sequence: CASSSGTGGPYNEQFF. CDR3 in DNA: TGTGCCAGCAGCTCCGGGACAGGGGGCCCCTACAATGAGCAGTTCTTC.

The chain combines TRBV27 with TRBJ2-3; D is possibly TRBD2 (6 bases). CDR1 MNHEY and CDR2 SMNVEV come from the germline V gene (reference sequence). The CDR3 spans 14 residues. V lost 2 bases to trimming and J lost 7 bases, with 13 bases between them. CDR3 nucleotides: TGTGCCAGCAGTTTAGGTGGGAGGAGTCATACGCAGTATTTT. It translates to CASSLGGRSHTQYF.

This sequence joins TRBV6-5 and TRBJ2-2, with D unclear. The CDR3 contains 14 residues. The germline gives CDR1 MNHEY, CDR2 SVGAGI. With 1 base removed from V and 4 bases from J, the gap between germline ends came to 7 bases. The CDR3, as DNA: TGTGCCAGCAGTTACTGGGCGTCCACCGGGGAGCTGTTTTTT. Translation gives CASSYWASTGELFF.

The V call is TRBV10-3, the J call TRBJ2-5, with D possibly TRBD2 on 6 matching bases. Trimming pared 6 bases from V and 9 bases from J, leaving 20 bases between. This CDR3 has 14 amino acids. From germline, CDR1 is ENHRY and CDR2 SYGVKD. The CDR3 bases are TGTGCCATCAGCGCCGTTACGGCCGGGGAGGCCCAGTACTTC. Encoded protein: CAISAVTAGEAQYF.

V gene TRBV5-1 combines with J gene TRBJ2-4; weak D call: TRBD1 (6 bases). The CDR3 has 14 amino acids. Germline assignment: CDR1 SGHRS and CDR2 YFSETQ. V lost 2 bases and J 1 base, leaving 7 bases between the germline ends. The CDR3 DNA is TGCGCCAGCAGCTTTACAGGGGCCAAAAACATTCAGTACTTC. It specifies CASSFTGAKNIQYF.

Here the CDR3 reads CASSESRTSGNEQYF. The CDR3 DNA sequence: TGCGCCAGCAGTGAATCAAGGACTAGCGGAAACGAGCAGTACTTC. The chain links TRBV10-1 to TRBJ2-7; TRBD2 agrees at 10 bases. J gave up 5 bases and V 3 bases, and 7 bases lay outside the gene matches. CDR1 and CDR2 from the germline V gene are WNHNN and SYGVQD (reference sequence). The CDR3 sequence is 15 residues long.

This chain connects TRBV14 to TRBJ2-1; D unclear. Per the germline V gene, CDR1 is SGHDN and CDR2 is FVKESK. Trimming pared 0 bases from V and 0 bases from J, leaving 12 bases between. The CDR3 sequence is 17 residues long. The CDR3 reads CASSQEGSTFSYNEQFF. Written as DNA, the CDR3 is TGTGCCAGCAGCCAAGAAGGCTCCACCTTCTCCTACAATGAGCAGTTCTTC.

This chain uses TRBV6-5 with TRBJ2-2; D is unclear. V dropped 4 bases and J dropped 0 bases, with 3 bases sitting between them. This CDR3 is built from 13 residues. Germline V gene lookup returns CDR1 MNHEY and CDR2 SVGAGI. CDR3 loop: CASSFANTGELFF. The CDR3 DNA reads TGTGCCAGCAGTTTTGCGAACACCGGGGAGCTGTTTTTT.